One sample yielded the 23 T cell receptor beta chains listed below, sequenced in a study of T-cell memory formation after mild COVID-19. TCRdb analysed the 5' RACE reads with MiXCR anew, one entry per CDR3 protein. The sample contains about 290,000 distinct CDR3 sequences, 15% to 20% of which appear only once. What was sequenced was PBMCs or a T cell subset sorted from them (not recorded which). Every receptor here comes from a man aged 18 to 35 who had mild COVID-19 (a few samples of this study predate the infection). Cell type and time point are not known.

There are many counts of this clonotype. The chain employs TRBV5-5 and TRBJ1-2; D not resolved. The CDR3 contains 12 residues. Trimming left V 2 bases short and J 6 bases short, with 8 bases between. The germline V gene has CDR1 SGHKS and CDR2 YYEKEE (reference sequence). CDR3 residues: CASSLRGDGYTF. The CDR3 DNA reads as TGTGCCAGCAGCTTACGGGGTGATGGCTACACCTTC. The full variable domain, completed using reference TRBV5-5 and TRBJ1-2, is DAGVTQSPTHLIKTRGQQVTLRCSPISGHKSVSWYQQVLGQGPQFIFQYYEKEERGRGNFPDRFSARQFPNYSSELNVNALLLGDSALYLCASSLRGDGYTFGSGTRLTVV.

This clonotype was observed a handful of times. The chain couples TRBV5-4 to TRBJ1-6; D possibly corresponds to TRBD1 (5 bases). This CDR3 comprises 14 residues. V shed 0 bases and J shed 13 bases, with 14 bases lying between them. Germline loops: CDR1 SGHNT, CDR2 YYREEE (reference sequence). The CDR3 reads CASSLAGTVGPLHF. The CDR3 DNA follows: TGTGCCAGCAGCTTGGCCGGGACCGTGGGGCCCCTCCACTTT.

This clonotype has ten or more counts. The CDR3 sequence is CASREPVYNEQFF. For the CDR3, the DNA is TGCGCCAGCAGGGAGCCAGTATACAATGAGCAGTTCTTC. V and J are TRBV5-1 and TRBJ2-1, with D unresolved. The ends were cut back, 5 bases at V and 4 bases at J, with 10 bases in the middle. The germline gives CDR1 SGHRS, CDR2 YFSETQ. The CDR3 runs to 13 residues. The whole variable domain, remainder taken from reference TRBV5-1 and TRBJ2-1, is KAGVTQTPRYLIKTRGQQVTLSCSPISGHRSVSWYQQTPGQGLQFLFEYFSETQRNKGNFPGRFSGRQFSNSRSEMNVSTLELGDSALYLCASREPVYNEQFFGPGTRLTVL.

The rearrangement links TRBV5-1 to TRBJ2-5; D not certain. The CDR3 runs 15 residues. Germline V lookup: CDR1 SGHRS, CDR2 YFSETQ. The germline V and J ends were trimmed by 4 bases and 3 bases, with 16 bases remaining between them. The CDR3 region has the DNA TGCGCCAGCAGCCCACCAACCGGGCGCGAAGAGACCCAGTACTTC. Encoded protein: CASSPPTGREETQYF.

The chain carries TRBV6-6 and TRBJ2-5, with D perhaps assigned TRBD1 or TRBD2 (5 bases each). The CDR3 contains 14 residues. Germline values: CDR1 MNHNY, CDR2 SVGAGI (reference sequence). V was cut by 2 bases and J by 5 bases, with 12 bases left in between. CDR3: CASSYGGERETQYF. CDR3 in DNA: TGTGCCAGCAGTTACGGGGGTGAGAGGGAGACCCAGTACTTC.

This clonotype was recorded a few times. This chain links TRBV4-3 with TRBJ2-2, with D perhaps matching TRBD2 (8 bases). Germline CDR1 and CDR2: LGHNA and YSLEER. V lost 0 bases, J lost 7 bases, and 18 bases lay in between. The CDR3 is 17 amino acids. CDR3 sequence: CASSQDSPAGDSGELFF. The CDR3 region has the DNA TGCGCCAGCAGCCAAGATAGCCCAGCGGGGGACAGCGGGGAGCTGTTTTTT.

This clonotype was seen a handful of times. The J gene is TRBJ2-5, the V gene TRBV5-6, with no clear D. The CDR3 has 13 residues. Trimming removed 0 bases at V and 3 bases at J, with 6 bases between. CDR1 is SGHDT, CDR2 YYEEEE, per germline. The DNA for the CDR3 is TGTGCCAGCAGCTTGGTCTACAAAGAGACCCAGTACTTC. Amino acids: CASSLVYKETQYF.

The CDR3 coding sequence is TGCGCCAGCAGCTTGGACTCTGCCAGTGAGACCCAGTACTTC. This codes for CASSLDSASETQYF. The chain joins TRBV5-1 to TRBJ2-5; D remains unclear. The CDR3 sequence is 14 residues long. V lost 0 bases and J 5 bases, leaving 11 bases between the germline ends. CDR1 and CDR2 from the germline V gene are SGHRS and YFSETQ.

The V and J genes are TRBV2 and TRBJ1-2; 8 nucleotides align to TRBD1. The V gene end was trimmed by 6 bases and the J gene end by 6 bases; junction bases not matched to a gene: 12. Germline V gene lookup returns CDR1 SNHLY and CDR2 FYNNEI. The CDR3 totals 15 residues. The DNA for the CDR3 is TGTGCCAGCAGACAGAGCCCAGGGGGCGAGAATGGCTACACCTTC. This gives the protein CASRQSPGGENGYTF.

The V call is TRBV29-1, the J call TRBJ2-3, with D unresolved. The CDR3 loop spans 13 amino acids. Germline loops: CDR1 SQVTM, CDR2 ANQGSEA. V dropped 4 bases and J dropped 6 bases, with 14 bases sitting between them. CDR3 nucleotides: TGCAGCGTTGGCGAACCTCCCGGGGATACGCAGTATTTT. Protein product: CSVGEPPGDTQYF.

V gene TRBV3-1 combines with J gene TRBJ2-2; no clear D gene. In germline, CDR1 is LGHDT, CDR2 YNNKEL (reference sequence). This CDR3 has 15 residues. V lost 7 bases to trimming and J lost 0 bases, with 12 bases between them. Here the CDR3 reads CASTQRTTNTGELFF. CDR3 DNA sequence: TGTGCCAGCACCCAGCGAACCACGAACACCGGGGAGCTGTTTTTT.

This chain joins TRBV6-6 and TRBJ1-5; possibly TRBD1 for D (6 bases). The length of the CDR3 is 16 residues. The V gene lost 5 bases and the J gene lost 6 bases, with 20 bases spanning the gap. Germline values: CDR1 MNHNY, CDR2 SVGAGI (reference sequence). CDR3 in amino acids: CASSDMITGPGQPQHF. CDR3 sequence (DNA): TGTGCCAGCAGTGACATGATTACAGGGCCGGGTCAGCCCCAGCATTTT.

This sequence joins TRBV18 and TRBJ2-7; 7 positions match TRBD2. Germline V gene data show CDR1 as KGHSH and CDR2 as LQKENI. The CDR3 contains 16 residues. V trimming: 4 bases; J trimming: 2 bases; junction bases outside the gene matches: 11. The CDR3 bases are TGTGCCAGCTCACGCCCTACTAGCGCCGGCACCTACGAGCAGTACTTC. Protein product: CASSRPTSAGTYEQYF.

The V call is TRBV19, the J call TRBJ1-1, with D unresolved. The CDR3 contains 13 residues. The ends were cut back, 3 bases at V and 0 bases at J, with 5 bases in the middle. CDR1 and CDR2 from the germline V gene are LNHDA and SQIVND (reference sequence). CDR3 DNA sequence: TGTGCCAGTAGTATGAGAGTGAACACTGAAGCTTTCTTT. This sequence encodes CASSMRVNTEAFF.

This clonotype appeared a few times. This chain uses TRBV7-9 with TRBJ1-5; D uncertain. V shed 1 base and J shed 0 bases, with 13 bases lying between them. Germline CDR1 and CDR2: SEHNR and FQNEAQ (reference sequence). The CDR3 sequence is 17 residues long. The CDR3 reads CASSLVSTSYSNQPQHF. The CDR3 bases are TGTGCCAGCAGCTTAGTCTCAACAAGCTATAGCAATCAGCCCCAGCATTTT.

This clonotype was detected a few times. The chain employs TRBV6-2 or TRBV6-3 and TRBJ2-1, with TRBD2 matching 8 bases. From germline, CDR1 is MNHEY and CDR2 SVGEGT. Trimming cost V 4 bases and J 0 bases; bases outside gene matches: 8. The CDR3 totals 17 residues. The CDR3 reads CASSLSGGQGSYNEQFF. In nucleotides, the CDR3 is TGTGCCAGCAGTTTATCGGGGGGGCAAGGCTCCTACAATGAGCAGTTCTTC.

The J gene is TRBJ1-3, the V gene TRBV12-5, with D uncertain. CDR1 LGHNT and CDR2 FRNRAP come from the germline V gene. This CDR3 is 15 amino acids long. Trimming left V 0 bases short and J 4 bases short, with 10 bases between. The CDR3 reads CASGLVLLSGNTIYF. In nucleotides, the CDR3 is TGTGCTAGTGGTTTGGTACTCCTCTCAGGAAACACCATATATTTT. The whole variable domain, filled in from reference TRBV12-5 and TRBJ1-3, reads DARVTQTPRHKVTEMGQEVTMRCQPILGHNTVFWYRQTMMQGLELLAYFRNRAPLDDSGMPKDRFSAEMPDATLATLKIQPSEPRDSAVYFCASGLVLLSGNTIYFGEGSWLTVV.

This clonotype was seen more than once but under ten times. The rearrangement uses TRBV7-9 and TRBJ2-7, with 7 bases aligning to TRBD1. This CDR3 has 15 residues. Trimming took 5 bases from V and 6 from J; bases not matched to a gene: 13. Per germline, CDR1 SEHNR and CDR2 FQNEAQ (reference sequence). CDR3 in amino acids: CASSACLGTDCEQYF. CDR3 sequence (DNA): TGTGCCAGCAGCGCCTGCCTGGGGACAGACTGCGAGCAGTACTTC. The full variable domain, with the rest looked up from reference TRBV7-9 and TRBJ2-7, is DTGVSQNPRHKITKRGQNVTFRCDPISEHNRLYWYRQTLGQGPEFLTYFQNEAQLEKSRLLSDRFSAERPKGSFSTLEIQRTEQGDSAMYLCASSACLGTDCEQYFGPGTRLTVT.

The chain couples TRBV5-1 to TRBJ1-3; D remains ambiguous. Trimming stripped 0 bases from V and 8 bases from J, with 12 bases between. The CDR3 spans 14 residues. Per the germline V gene, CDR1 is SGHRS and CDR2 is YFSETQ. CDR3 in amino acids: CASSLDPTGDTIYF. The CDR3 nucleotides read TGCGCCAGCAGCTTGGATCCCACTGGTGACACCATATATTTT.

V and J are TRBV6-5 and TRBJ1-5, with D hard to call. V lost 0 bases and J 9 bases, leaving 9 bases between the germline ends. This CDR3 contains 13 residues. Germline loops: CDR1 MNHEY, CDR2 SVGAGI. CDR3 coding DNA: TGTGCCAGCAGTTACTCTCGGGGATCGCCCCAGCATTTT. Translation gives CASSYSRGSPQHF.

The rearrangement uses TRBV6-5 and TRBJ1-2; D unclear. The germline V and J ends were trimmed by 2 bases and 6 bases, with 4 bases remaining between them. The CDR3 is made up of 11 amino acids. Per germline, CDR1 MNHEY and CDR2 SVGAGI. The DNA for the CDR3 is TGTGCCAGCAGTTACGGGAATGGCTACACCTTC. Translating it yields CASSYGNGYTF.

This clonotype occurred a few times. DNA of the CDR3: TGTGCCAGCAGTTACTCGAGGAGTCAGCCCCAGCATTTT. Protein: CASSYSRSQPQHF. This chain uses TRBV6-5 with TRBJ1-5; no definite D call. CDR3 length equals 13 residues. Trimming removed 0 bases from V and 6 bases from J, with 6 bases in between. The germline V gene has CDR1 MNHEY and CDR2 SVGAGI.

The chain recombines TRBV4-3 with TRBJ1-3; D unclear. CDR1 is LGHNA and CDR2 is YSLEER in the germline V gene. The CDR3 totals 14 residues. The V end was cut by 0 bases, the J end by 3 bases, with 6 bases between. For the CDR3, the DNA is TGCGCCAGCAGCCAAGACCCGTTTGGAAACACCATATATTTT. Translating it yields CASSQDPFGNTIYF.